These T cell receptor beta chains were read from a single sample in a study of cytomegalovirus exposure and HLA in healthy donors. The repertoire was sequenced with immunoSEQ multiplex PCR; TCRdb's copy has only in-frame clones and lacks some. The specimen's table records approximately 140,000 clones. Sequences were obtained from PBMCs. Source of these receptors: a woman aged 18 to 35 in good health and CMV-seronegative. Each CDR3 is given without its conserved first and last residue.

len	v_gene	j_gene	CDR3aa
14	TRBV21-1	TRBJ2-7	ASSKSSGQSLYEQY
13	TRBV27	TRBJ2-7	ASSQLAGGPGEQY
13	TRBV5-4	TRBJ2-6	ASRPDRSGANVLT
14	TRBV27	TRBJ2-6	ASTISVRSGANVLT
13	TRBV10-3	TRBJ2-7	AIAPSGTGIREQY
14	TRBV19	TRBJ2-2	ASTEPGLADTGELF
15	TRBV9	TRBJ2-3	ASSGAGGGGDTDTQY
14	TRBV7-8	TRBJ2-3	ASSSLLAESTDTQY
11	TRBV2	TRBJ2-3	ASNQRPTDTQY
10	TRBV30	TRBJ2-1	AWSLPGNEQF
12	TRBV19	TRBJ2-3	ATKLAGVENTQY
13	TRBV15	TRBJ2-2	ATSSGTEDTGELF
10	TRBV19	TRBJ2-7	ASSMWGDEQY
16	TRBV30	TRBJ2-5	AWSPPLVVKYKWETQY
12	TRBV25-1	TRBJ2-5	ASSETGQWETQY
14	TRBV4-1	TRBJ2-3	ASSYGGQASTDTQY